This T cell receptor beta chain appears in the sequencing data of a study of cytotoxic CD8 clonotypes in ibrutinib-treated CLL. Background on the study: Among responders, around 25 were partial and 2 complete; after median about 70 months, 14 stayed remitted and roughly twelve progressed. Overall study results and limits: Ibrutinib response saw clonality rise, and progression saw it return toward baseline. Clonality correlated strongly with circulating CD8+ T cells and exceeded age-matched healthy donors at baseline.

Deep sequencing aimed at 1 in 200,000 to 1 in 1 million T cells' resolution. TCRdb's copy holds only in-frame clones and misses some; the assay was immunoSEQ multiplex PCR. The sample has fewer than 45,000 clones, about 70% seen once; the top ten hold 10%. This clone was seen a few times. Antigen: not known. V was clipped by 5 bases and J by 7 bases, with 18 bases between them. This CDR3 has 16 residues. Germline CDR1 reads MDHEN; CDR2 reads SYDVKM. V and J are TRBV28 and TRBJ1-6; D is uncertain. Sequences were derived from PBMCs, sampled at disease progression, from a patient treated with ibrutinib. The sequence was collected from a human donor with chronic lymphocytic leukemia. CDR3 amino acids: CASSPAADGANSPLHF. Written as DNA, the CDR3 is TGTGCCAGCAGTCCCGCCGCCGACGGAGCCAATTCACCCCTCCACTTT.